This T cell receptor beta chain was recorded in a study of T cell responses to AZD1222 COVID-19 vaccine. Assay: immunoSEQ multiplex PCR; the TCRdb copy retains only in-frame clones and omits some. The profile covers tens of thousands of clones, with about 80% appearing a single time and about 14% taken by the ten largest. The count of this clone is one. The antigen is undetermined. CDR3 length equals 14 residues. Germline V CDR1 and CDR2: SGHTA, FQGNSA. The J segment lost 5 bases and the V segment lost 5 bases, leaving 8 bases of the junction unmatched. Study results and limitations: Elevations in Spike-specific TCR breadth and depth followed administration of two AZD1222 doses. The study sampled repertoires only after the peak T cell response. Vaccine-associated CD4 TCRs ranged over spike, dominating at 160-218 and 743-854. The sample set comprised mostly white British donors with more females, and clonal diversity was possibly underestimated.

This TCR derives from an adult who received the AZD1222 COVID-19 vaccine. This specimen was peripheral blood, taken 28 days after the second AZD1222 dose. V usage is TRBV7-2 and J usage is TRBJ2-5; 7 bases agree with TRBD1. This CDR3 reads CASSTGVGWETQYF. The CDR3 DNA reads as TGTGCCAGCAGCACAGGGGTAGGTTGGGAGACCCAGTACTTC.